The clone carrying this TCR beta chain appeared a single time. The sample originates from a study of control samples from healthy donors and cancer patients. Measured with immunoSEQ multiplex PCR; TCRdb has only the in-frame clones, and not every one. Of roughly 150,000 clones in the sample, around 90% were seen once. The trim removed 7 bases at V and 4 bases at J, leaving 8 bases unmatched. The germline V gene has CDR1 MDHEN and CDR2 SYDVKM. The CDR3 runs 15 residues. J is TRBJ1-3 and V is TRBV28, with TRBD1 identical over 9 bases. This TCR came from a woman aged 30 to 39 in good health. The sample was blood. CDR3 amino acids: CASIDRGIVGNTIYF. CDR3 in DNA: TGTGCCAGCATTGACAGGGGGATAGTCGGAAACACCATATATTTT.